The clone carrying this T cell receptor (beta chain) was seen a few times. Antigen: not known. The V gene lost 4 bases and the J gene lost 7 bases, with 13 bases spanning the gap. The germline V gene has CDR1 SGHAT and CDR2 FQNNGV. The CDR3 spans 14 residues. This entry comes from a study of T cell responses to AZD1222 COVID-19 vaccine. The study's findings and limits: Donors were mostly white British, more females; clonal diversity possibly underestimated. Repertoire collection took place solely once the T cell response had peaked. The span of vaccine-associated CD4 TCRs extended across spike, with dominance at 160-218 and 743-854. Targets within unmutated variant regions were reportedly found for nearly half of spike-specific TCRs.

The table came from immunoSEQ multiplex PCR; TCRdb's copy has only in-frame clones and leaves some out. Here the sample spans roughly 150,000 clones, approximately 87% being singletons. The J gene is TRBJ1-4, the V gene TRBV11-2; perhaps TRBD1 as D (6 bases). The starting material was peripheral blood, obtained 28 days after the second AZD1222 dose. This TCR came from an adult who received the AZD1222 COVID-19 vaccine. CDR3 sequence: CASSSPRGGEKLFF. In nucleotides, the CDR3 is TGTGCCAGCAGCTCCCCGAGGGGGGGTGAAAAACTGTTTTTT.